Reported below is one T cell receptor (beta chain). As yet, its antigen is unknown. The data are from a study of T cells in Graves' hyperthyroidism and ophthalmopathy. About the study: At the time of initial diagnosis and before any treatment, peripheral blood was collected. Study-wide results and limits: From stable hyperthyroidism, ophthalmopathy was separated by a 13 V-J model.

This CDR3 has 16 amino acids. Germline trimming cut 2 bases from V and 5 bases from J; bases unmatched to any gene: 11. The germline V gene has CDR1 MNHEY and CDR2 SMNVEV (reference sequence). Amplification yielded TCR beta CDR3 regions, with RNA transcripts as the source. The TCR CDR3 first-round RT-PCR relied on the HTBI primer set. In TCRdb, the multiplex PCR reads were re-called with MiXCR into one record per CDR3 protein. The data hold about 350,000 distinct CDR3 sequences, with roughly 13% observed a single time. At least 3 on the Clinical Activity Score was recorded for ophthalmopathy patients, who also had NOSPECS grade at least 4 and duration under 3 months.

This rearrangement joins TRBV27 to TRBJ2-7; 8 bases line up with TRBD2. The TCR was taken from a middle-aged woman with Graves' ophthalmopathy. Input material: blood. CDR3 nucleotide sequence: TGTGCCAGCAGTTTACGTGGTATAGCGGGAAGCAACGAGCAGTACTTC. It translates to CASSLRGIAGSNEQYF.